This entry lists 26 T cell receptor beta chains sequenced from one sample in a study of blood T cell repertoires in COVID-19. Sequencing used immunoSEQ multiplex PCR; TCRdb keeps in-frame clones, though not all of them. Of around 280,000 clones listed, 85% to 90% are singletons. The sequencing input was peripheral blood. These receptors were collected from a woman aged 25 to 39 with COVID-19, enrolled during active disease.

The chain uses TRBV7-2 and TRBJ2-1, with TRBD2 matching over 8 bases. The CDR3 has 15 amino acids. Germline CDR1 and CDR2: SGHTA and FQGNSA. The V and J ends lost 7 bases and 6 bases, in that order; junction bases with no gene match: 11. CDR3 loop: CASTASRTSINEQFF. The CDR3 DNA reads TGTGCCAGCACCGCGTCGAGGACTAGCATCAATGAGCAGTTCTTC.

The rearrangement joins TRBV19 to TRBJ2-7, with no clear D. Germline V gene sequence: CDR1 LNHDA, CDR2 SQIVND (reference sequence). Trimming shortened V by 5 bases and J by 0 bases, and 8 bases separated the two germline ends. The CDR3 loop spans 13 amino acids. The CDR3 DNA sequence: TGTGCCAGTAGTTGGGCGTACTCCTACGAGCAGTACTTC. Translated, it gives CASSWAYSYEQYF.

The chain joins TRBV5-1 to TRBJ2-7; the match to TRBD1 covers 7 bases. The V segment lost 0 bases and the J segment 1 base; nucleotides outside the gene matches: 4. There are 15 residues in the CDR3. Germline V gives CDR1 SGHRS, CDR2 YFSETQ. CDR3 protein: CASSLALTGSYEQYF. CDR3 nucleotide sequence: TGCGCCAGCAGCTTGGCTCTGACAGGGTCCTACGAGCAGTACTTC.

CDR3 sequence (DNA): TGTGCCAGTAGGTACAGCCCGAACACTGAAGCTTTCTTT. Its protein product is CASRYSPNTEAFF. The chain is built from TRBV19 and TRBJ1-1; no reliable D call. V lost 6 bases, J lost 1 base, and 9 bases lay in between. CDR3 length: 13 amino acids. CDR1 is LNHDA and CDR2 is SQIVND in the germline V gene (reference sequence). Full variable domain (rest looked up from reference TRBV19 and TRBJ1-1): DGGITQSPKYLFRKEGQNVTLSCEQNLNHDAMYWYRQDPGQGLRLIYYSQIVNDFQKGDIAEGYSVSREKKESFPLTVTSAQKNPTAFYLCASRYSPNTEAFFGQGTRLTVV.

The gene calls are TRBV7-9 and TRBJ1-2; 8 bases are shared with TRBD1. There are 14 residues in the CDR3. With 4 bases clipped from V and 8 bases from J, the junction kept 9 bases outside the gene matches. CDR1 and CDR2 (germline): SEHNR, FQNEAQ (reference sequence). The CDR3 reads CASSSTGGVNGYTF. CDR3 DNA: TGTGCCAGCAGCTCCACAGGGGGAGTGAACGGCTACACCTTC.

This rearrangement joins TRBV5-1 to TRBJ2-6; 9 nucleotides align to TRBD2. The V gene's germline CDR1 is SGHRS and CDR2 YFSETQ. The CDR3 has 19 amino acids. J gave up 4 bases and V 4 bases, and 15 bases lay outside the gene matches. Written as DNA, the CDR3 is TGCGCCAGCAGCCGCGGGACTCGCGGGGGGGCGGGGGGGGCCAACGTCCTGACTTTC. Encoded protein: CASSRGTRGGAGGANVLTF. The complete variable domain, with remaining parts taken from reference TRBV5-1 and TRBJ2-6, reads KAGVTQTPRYLIKTRGQQVTLSCSPISGHRSVSWYQQTPGQGLQFLFEYFSETQRNKGNFPGRFSGRQFSNSRSEMNVSTLELGDSALYLCASSRGTRGGAGGANVLTFGAGSRLTVL.

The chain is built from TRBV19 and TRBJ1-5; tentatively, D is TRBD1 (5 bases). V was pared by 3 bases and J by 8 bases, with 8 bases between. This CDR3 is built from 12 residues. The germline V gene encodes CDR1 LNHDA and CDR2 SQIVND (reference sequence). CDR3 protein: CASSIGAEPQHF. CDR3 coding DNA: TGTGCCAGTAGTATTGGGGCAGAGCCCCAGCATTTT.

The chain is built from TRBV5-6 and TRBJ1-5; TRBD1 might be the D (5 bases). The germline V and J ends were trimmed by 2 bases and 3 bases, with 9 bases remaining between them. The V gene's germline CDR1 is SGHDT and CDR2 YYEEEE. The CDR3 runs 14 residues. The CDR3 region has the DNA TGTGCCAGCAGCTTCACAGGTACCAATCAGCCCCAGCATTTT. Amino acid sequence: CASSFTGTNQPQHF.

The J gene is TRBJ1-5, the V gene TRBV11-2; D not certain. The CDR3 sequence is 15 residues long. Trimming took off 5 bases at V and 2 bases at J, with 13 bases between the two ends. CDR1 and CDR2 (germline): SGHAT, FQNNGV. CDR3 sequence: CASSPGEYGNQPQHF. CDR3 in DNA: TGTGCCAGCAGCCCCGGGGAATACGGCAATCAGCCCCAGCATTTT.

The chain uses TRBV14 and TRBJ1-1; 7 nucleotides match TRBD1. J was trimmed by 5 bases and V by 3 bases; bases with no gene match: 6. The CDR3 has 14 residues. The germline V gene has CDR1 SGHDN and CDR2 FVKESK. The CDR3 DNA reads TGTGCCAGCAGCCATGCGACAGGGATTACTGAAGCTTTCTTT. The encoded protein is CASSHATGITEAFF.

The CDR3 protein is CASSYSGAGTSYEQYF. Written as DNA, the CDR3 is TGTGCCAGCAGTTACTCGGGTGCAGGCACCTCCTACGAGCAGTACTTC. The rearrangement uses TRBV6-5 and TRBJ2-7; D unresolved. This CDR3 is 16 amino acids long. The germline CDR1 and CDR2 sequences are MNHEY and SVGAGI. The ends were cut back, 0 bases at V and 0 bases at J, with 12 bases in the middle.

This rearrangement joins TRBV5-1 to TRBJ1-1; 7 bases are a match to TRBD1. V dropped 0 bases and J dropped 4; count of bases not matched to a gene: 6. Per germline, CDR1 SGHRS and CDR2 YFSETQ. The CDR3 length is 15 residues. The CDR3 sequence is CASSLVSGGGTEAFF. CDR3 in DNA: TGCGCCAGCAGCTTGGTGTCAGGGGGTGGCACTGAAGCTTTCTTT.

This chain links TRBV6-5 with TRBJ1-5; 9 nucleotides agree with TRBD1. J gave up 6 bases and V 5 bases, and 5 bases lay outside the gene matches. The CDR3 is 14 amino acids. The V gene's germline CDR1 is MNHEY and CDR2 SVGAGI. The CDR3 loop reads CASSPDRGVQPQHF. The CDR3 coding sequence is TGTGCCAGCAGTCCTGACAGGGGGGTTCAGCCCCAGCATTTT.

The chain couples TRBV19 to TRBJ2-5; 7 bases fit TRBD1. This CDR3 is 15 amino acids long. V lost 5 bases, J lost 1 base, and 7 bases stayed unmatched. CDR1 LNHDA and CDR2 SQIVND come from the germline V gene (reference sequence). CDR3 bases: TGTGCCAGTAGTTTCGTGGGGACAGCCCAAGAGACCCAGTACTTC. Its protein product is CASSFVGTAQETQYF.

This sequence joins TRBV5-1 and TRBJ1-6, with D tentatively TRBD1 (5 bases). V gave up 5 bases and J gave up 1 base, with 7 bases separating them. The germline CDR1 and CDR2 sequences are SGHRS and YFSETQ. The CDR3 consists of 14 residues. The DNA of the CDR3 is TGCGCCAGCAGAGGGGAATCCTATAATTCACCCCTCCACTTT. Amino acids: CASRGESYNSPLHF.

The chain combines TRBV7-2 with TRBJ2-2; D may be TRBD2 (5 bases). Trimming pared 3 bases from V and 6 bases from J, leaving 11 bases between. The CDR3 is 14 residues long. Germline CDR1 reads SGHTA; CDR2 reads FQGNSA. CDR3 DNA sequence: TGTGCCAGCAGCTTCATGACCGGGGCCGGGGAGCTGTTTTTT. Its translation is CASSFMTGAGELFF.

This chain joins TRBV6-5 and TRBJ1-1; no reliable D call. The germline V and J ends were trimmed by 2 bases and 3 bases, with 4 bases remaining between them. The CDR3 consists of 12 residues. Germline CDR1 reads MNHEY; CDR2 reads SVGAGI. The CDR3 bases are TGTGCCAGCAGTTACGGGCACACTGAAGCTTTCTTT. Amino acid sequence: CASSYGHTEAFF.

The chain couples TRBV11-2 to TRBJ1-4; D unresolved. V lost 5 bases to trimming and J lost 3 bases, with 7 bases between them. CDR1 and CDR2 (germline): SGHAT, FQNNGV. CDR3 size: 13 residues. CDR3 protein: CASSREPNEKLFF. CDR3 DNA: TGTGCCAGCAGCCGGGAGCCTAATGAAAAACTGTTTTTT.

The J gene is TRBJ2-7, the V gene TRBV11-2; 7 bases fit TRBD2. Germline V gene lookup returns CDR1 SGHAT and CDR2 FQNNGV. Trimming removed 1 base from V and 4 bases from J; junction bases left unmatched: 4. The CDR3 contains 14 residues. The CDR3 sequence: CASSLAGGMYEQYF. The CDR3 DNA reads TGTGCCAGCAGCTTAGCGGGGGGTATGTACGAGCAGTACTTC.

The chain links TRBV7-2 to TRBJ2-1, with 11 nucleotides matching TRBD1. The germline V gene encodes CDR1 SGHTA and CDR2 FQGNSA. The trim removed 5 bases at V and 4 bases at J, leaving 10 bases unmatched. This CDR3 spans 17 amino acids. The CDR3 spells CASSAFLGTGGYNEQFF. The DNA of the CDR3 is TGTGCCAGCAGCGCATTCCTCGGGACAGGGGGATACAATGAGCAGTTCTTC.

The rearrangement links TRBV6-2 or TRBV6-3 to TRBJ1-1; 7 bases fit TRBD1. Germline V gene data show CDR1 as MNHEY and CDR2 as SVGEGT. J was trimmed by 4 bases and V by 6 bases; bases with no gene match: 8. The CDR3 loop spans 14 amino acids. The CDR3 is CASSHTNRGTEAFF. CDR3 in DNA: TGTGCCAGCAGCCACACAAACAGGGGCACTGAAGCTTTCTTT.

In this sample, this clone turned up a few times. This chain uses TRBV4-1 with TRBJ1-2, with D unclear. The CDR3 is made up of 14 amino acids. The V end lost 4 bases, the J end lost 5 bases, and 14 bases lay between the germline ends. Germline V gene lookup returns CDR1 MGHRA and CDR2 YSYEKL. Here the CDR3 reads CASSPGSTPYGYTF. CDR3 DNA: TGCGCCAGCAGCCCCGGGTCAACTCCTTATGGCTACACCTTC.

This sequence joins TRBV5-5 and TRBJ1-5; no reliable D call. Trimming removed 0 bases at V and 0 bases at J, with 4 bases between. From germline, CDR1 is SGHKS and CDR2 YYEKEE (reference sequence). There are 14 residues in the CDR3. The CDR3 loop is CASSLAYSNQPQHF. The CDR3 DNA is TGTGCCAGCAGCTTGGCCTATAGCAATCAGCCCCAGCATTTT.

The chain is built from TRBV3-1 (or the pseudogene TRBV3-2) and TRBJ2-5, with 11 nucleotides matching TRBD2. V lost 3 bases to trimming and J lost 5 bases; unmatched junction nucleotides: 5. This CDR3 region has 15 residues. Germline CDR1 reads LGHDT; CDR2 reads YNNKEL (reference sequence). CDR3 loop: CASSHPGLADETQYF. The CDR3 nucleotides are TGTGCCAGCAGCCACCCGGGACTAGCGGATGAGACCCAGTACTTC.

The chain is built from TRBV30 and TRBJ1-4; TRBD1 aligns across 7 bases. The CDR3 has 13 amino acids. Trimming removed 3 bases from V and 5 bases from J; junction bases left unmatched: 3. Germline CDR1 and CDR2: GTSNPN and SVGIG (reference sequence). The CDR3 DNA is TGTGCCTGGAGGGTGGGACAGAATGAAAAACTGTTTTTT. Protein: CAWRVGQNEKLFF.

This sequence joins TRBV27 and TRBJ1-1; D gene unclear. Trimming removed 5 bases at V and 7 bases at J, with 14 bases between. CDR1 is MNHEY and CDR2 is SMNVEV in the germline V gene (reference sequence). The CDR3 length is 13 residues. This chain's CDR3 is CASSPREGYEAFF. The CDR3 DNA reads TGTGCCAGCAGTCCACGGGAAGGGTATGAAGCTTTCTTT.